This T cell receptor (beta chain) comes out of a study of blood T cell repertoires in COVID-19. Looking at the study overall: Sites in the United States, Italy and Spain provided acute and convalescent COVID-19 samples. The cDNA or gDNA used as material had been derived from T cells, B-cell-depleted T cells, or PBMCs.

Per the germline V gene, CDR1 is SNHLY and CDR2 is FYNNEI. The V gene lost 6 bases and the J gene lost 9 bases, with 15 bases spanning the gap. The CDR3 is made up of 14 amino acids. Participants came from fewer than 25 US areas, aged about 18 to 95 years. Authors' analysis steps: Amplification with reference gene primers provided the estimates of nucleated cell counts. Clones were sequenced by immunoSEQ multiplex PCR, and TCRdb holds only the in-frame ones, with some missing. That table is the source of V, J and clone size, and D and trimming were worked out from the DNA. The sample includes some 420,000 clones, around 89% of them seen just once.

The sequence was obtained from a man aged 30 to 45 who had recovered from COVID-19. Sample: PBMCs or T cells enriched from blood (not recorded which). The chain has TRBV2 and TRBJ1-6, with D possibly matching TRBD1 (5 bases). CDR3 nucleotide sequence: TGTGCCAGCAGGATCGGGGGTGGGAGTTCACCCCTCCACTTT. This codes for CASRIGGGSSPLHF.